These 12 T cell receptor beta chains were all obtained from the same sample, sequenced in a study of blood T cells in healthy people across ages. The authors ran a second PCR of roughly 6 to 11 cycles using a sample-barcoded 5' primer and a J-beta primer mix. One entry per CDR3 protein results from TCRdb running MiXCR on the 5' RACE reads. The sample yields roughly 1,300,000 distinct CDR3 sequences, 45% to 70% seen once. The sequencing sample was made of blood. These receptors were obtained from a man between 18 and 35 years old in good health.

A note on this clonotype: One junction end disagrees with the germline gene, perhaps due to a read error. The chain couples TRBV27 to TRBJ1-6; tentative D call: TRBD1 (6 bases). The CDR3 sequence is 14 residues long. Germline CDR1 is MNHEY and CDR2 is SMNVEV (reference sequence). CDR3: CASSPGQWNSPLHF. The CDR3 DNA sequence: TGTGCAAGCAGTCCCGGACAGTGGAATTCACCCCTCCACTTT.

The chain links TRBV6-5 to TRBJ2-3; TRBD1 aligns across 9 bases. Germline CDR1 reads MNHEY; CDR2 reads SVGAGI. J lost 11 bases, V lost 5 bases, and 5 bases had no gene match. The CDR3 is made up of 12 amino acids. CDR3 sequence: CASSPETGGQYF. The DNA for the CDR3 is TGTGCCAGCAGTCCGGAGACAGGGGGGCAGTATTTT.

The chain couples TRBV20-1 to TRBJ2-4; D uncertain. Gene TRBJ2-5 matches the end of the DNA better, so the J call may be wrong. This CDR3 contains 12 residues. CDR1 is DFQATT, CDR2 SNEGSKA, per germline (reference sequence). This CDR3 reads CSAMPSEETQYF. The CDR3 DNA is TGCAGTGCTATGCCTAGTGAAGAGACCCAGTACTTC.

This clonotype was seen a few times. Here the CDR3 reads CASYGETGWKLGANVLTF. The CDR3 bases are TGCGCCAGCTACGGAGAGACAGGGTGGAAGTTGGGGGCCAACGTCCTGACTTTC. The chain combines TRBV10-2 with TRBJ2-6; TRBD1 aligns across 7 bases. Germline V lookup: CDR1 WSHSY, CDR2 SAAADI. The CDR3 is made up of 18 amino acids. J gave up 4 bases and V 8 bases, and 17 bases lay outside the gene matches.

This clonotype has just one count. The rearrangement joins TRBV27 to TRBJ2-3; D is possibly TRBD1 (5 bases). The germline V gene has CDR1 MNHEY and CDR2 SMNVEV (reference sequence). V lost 5 bases and J lost 8, with 17 bases in between. The CDR3 has 14 residues. In DNA form, the CDR3 reads TGTGCCAGCAGTCCGAACTCAGGGTGGGGTACGCAGTATTTT. This sequence encodes CASSPNSGWGTQYF.

V is TRBV9 and J is TRBJ2-3; D may be TRBD1 (5 bases). The CDR3 has 13 amino acids. V lost 2 bases, J lost 5 bases, and 9 bases lay in between. Germline loops: CDR1 SGDLS, CDR2 YYNGEE. DNA for the CDR3: TGTGCCAGCAGCGTGCAGGGTAAAGATACGCAGTATTTT. Its protein product is CASSVQGKDTQYF.

In this sample, this clonotype turned up a few times. The chain joins TRBV29-1 to TRBJ2-7, with a weak D call TRBD1 (6 bases). The CDR3 is 11 amino acids. Per the germline V gene, CDR1 is SQVTM and CDR2 is ANQGSEA. Trimming removed 5 bases from V and 7 bases from J, with 12 bases in between. CDR3 loop: CSVCTGLEQYF. CDR3 bases: TGCAGCGTTTGTACAGGGTTGGAGCAGTACTTC.

This clonotype was counted a single time. This chain connects TRBV6-5 to TRBJ2-7, with a possible D match to TRBD2 (5 bases). Near its end, the DNA agrees better with TRBJ2-4, so the J call may be wrong. Germline V CDR1 and CDR2: MNHEY, SVGAGI. The CDR3 covers 13 residues. Written as DNA, the CDR3 is TGTGCCAGCAGCCCCGGACTGGAAAACATTCAGTACTTC. This codes for CASSPGLENIQYF.

This clonotype was counted between two and nine times. This chain connects TRBV7-6 to TRBJ1-6, with a tentative D call TRBD1 (5 bases). CDR3 length: 13 residues. In germline, CDR1 is SGHVS, CDR2 FNYEAQ. Trimming pared 3 bases from V and 10 bases from J, leaving 10 bases between. The CDR3 reads CASSLPGRSPLHF. CDR3 DNA: TGTGCCAGCAGCTTGCCAGGGAGATCACCCCTCCACTTT.

The V call is TRBV27, the J call TRBJ2-7; possible D gene TRBD2, 6 bases. Trimming cost V 8 bases and J 0 bases, with 17 bases left between them. Germline V gene data show CDR1 as MNHEY and CDR2 as SMNVEV (reference sequence). The CDR3 spans 15 residues. CDR3 bases: TGTGCCAGCTCTCAGAGGGGACTCGTCTCCTACGAGCAGTACTTC. It encodes CASSQRGLVSYEQYF.

The chain recombines TRBV29-1 with TRBJ2-7, with D possibly being TRBD1 (6 bases). Germline CDR1 is SQVTM and CDR2 is ANQGSEA. The CDR3 is 14 residues long. With 6 bases removed from V and 4 bases from J, the gap between germline ends came to 19 bases. CDR3 protein: CSVTITGSLYEQYF. DNA for the CDR3: TGCAGCGTCACGATCACAGGGTCACTATACGAGCAGTACTTC.

This clonotype was seen a few times. The chain links TRBV20-1 to TRBJ1-2, with no clear D. Germline V gene sequence: CDR1 DFQATT, CDR2 SNEGSKA (reference sequence). The CDR3 runs to 14 residues. The ends were cut back, 1 base at V and 8 bases at J, with 17 bases in the middle. The CDR3 protein is CSARVGLEPGGYTF. The CDR3 region has the DNA TGCAGTGCTAGAGTTGGCCTTGAGCCCGGGGGCTACACCTTC.